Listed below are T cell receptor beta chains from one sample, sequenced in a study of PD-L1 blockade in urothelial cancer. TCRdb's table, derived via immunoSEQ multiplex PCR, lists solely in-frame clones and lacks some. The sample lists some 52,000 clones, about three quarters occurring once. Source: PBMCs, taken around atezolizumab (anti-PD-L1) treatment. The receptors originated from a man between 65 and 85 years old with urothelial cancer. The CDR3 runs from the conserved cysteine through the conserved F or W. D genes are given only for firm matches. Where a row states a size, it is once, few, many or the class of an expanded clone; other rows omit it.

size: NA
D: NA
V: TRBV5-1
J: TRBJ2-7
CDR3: CASSLGQGSRYEQYF
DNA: TGCGCCAGCAGCTTGGGTCAGGGATCCCGCTACGAGCAGTACTTC

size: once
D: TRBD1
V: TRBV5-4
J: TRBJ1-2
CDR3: CASSSPGQGSGYTF
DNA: TGTGCCAGCAGCTCGCCGGGACAGGGAAGTGGCTACACCTTC

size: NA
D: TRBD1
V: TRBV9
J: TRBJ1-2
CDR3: CASSVPGGYGYTF
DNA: TGTGCCAGCAGCGTACCAGGGGGCTATGGCTACACCTTC

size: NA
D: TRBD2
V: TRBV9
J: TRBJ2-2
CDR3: CASSVGAGGPNTGELFF
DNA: TGTGCCAGCAGCGTAGGTGCGGGAGGGCCGAATACCGGGGAGCTGTTTTTT

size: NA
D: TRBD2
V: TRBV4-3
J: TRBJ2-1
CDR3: CASSQDTTSGGSEQFF
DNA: TGCGCCAGCAGCCAAGATACCACTAGCGGGGGGAGTGAGCAGTTCTTC

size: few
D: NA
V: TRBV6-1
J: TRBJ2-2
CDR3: CASGRDWNTGELFF
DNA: TGTGCCAGCGGCCGGGACTGGAACACCGGGGAGCTGTTTTTT

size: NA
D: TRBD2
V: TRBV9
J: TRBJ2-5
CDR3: CASSVAPGLAGSETQYF
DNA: TGTGCCAGCAGCGTAGCTCCGGGACTAGCGGGCAGTGAGACCCAGTACTTC

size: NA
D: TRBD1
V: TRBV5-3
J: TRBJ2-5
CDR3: CARSRGQGTETQYF
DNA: TGTGCCAGAAGCAGGGGACAGGGGACCGAGACCCAGTACTTC

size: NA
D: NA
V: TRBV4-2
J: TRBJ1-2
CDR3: CASSQGNEDFYGYTF
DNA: TGTGCCAGCAGCCAAGGCAACGAGGATTTCTATGGCTACACCTTC

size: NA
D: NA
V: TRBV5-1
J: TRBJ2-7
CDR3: CASSLDSRSPEQYF
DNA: TGCGCCAGCAGCTTGGATTCGCGGTCCCCCGAGCAGTACTTC

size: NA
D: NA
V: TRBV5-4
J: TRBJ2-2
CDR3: CASSLGQLNTGELFF
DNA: TGTGCCAGCAGCCTCGGACAGCTCAACACCGGGGAGCTGTTTTTT

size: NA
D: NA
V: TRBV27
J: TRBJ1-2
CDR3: CASSRGRNEGGYTF
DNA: TGTGCCAGCAGTCGAGGGAGGAACGAAGGTGGCTACACCTTC

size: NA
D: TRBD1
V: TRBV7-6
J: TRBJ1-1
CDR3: CASSRNQDRGPNTEAFF
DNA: TGTGCCAGCAGCCGTAACCAGGACAGGGGCCCAAACACTGAAGCTTTCTTT

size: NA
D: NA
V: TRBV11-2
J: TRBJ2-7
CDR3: CASSLGLRYEQYF
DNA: TGTGCCAGCAGCTTAGGTCTACGGTACGAGCAGTACTTC

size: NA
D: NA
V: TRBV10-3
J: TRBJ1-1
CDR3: CAISESRGGSTEAFF
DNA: TGTGCCATCAGTGAGTCGAGAGGGGGAAGCACTGAAGCTTTCTTT

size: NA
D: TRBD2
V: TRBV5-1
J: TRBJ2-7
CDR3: CASSPGERGYEQYF
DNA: TGCGCCAGCAGCCCGGGGGAGCGGGGTTACGAGCAGTACTTC

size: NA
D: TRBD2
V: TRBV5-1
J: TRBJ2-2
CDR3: CASSGGLAGRGGELFF
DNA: TGCGCCAGCAGCGGGGGACTAGCGGGCCGGGGCGGGGAGCTGTTTTTT

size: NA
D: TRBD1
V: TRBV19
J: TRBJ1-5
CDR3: CASSRPGQGLQPQHF
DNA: TGTGCCAGTAGTCGGCCGGGACAGGGGCTTCAGCCCCAGCATTTT

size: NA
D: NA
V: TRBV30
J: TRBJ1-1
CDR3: CAWSVTGWTAFF
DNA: TGTGCCTGGAGTGTAACAGGGTGGACAGCTTTCTTT

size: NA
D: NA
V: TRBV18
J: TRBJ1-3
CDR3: CASSAGTEGNTIYF
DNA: TGTGCCAGCTCGGCCGGGACTGAGGGAAACACCATATATTTT

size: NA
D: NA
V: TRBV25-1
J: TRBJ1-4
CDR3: CASSEFLILGQNEKLFF
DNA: TGTGCCAGCAGTGAATTCCTAATACTAGGCCAAAATGAAAAACTGTTTTTT

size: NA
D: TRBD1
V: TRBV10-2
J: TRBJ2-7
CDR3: CATRSRDRLYEQYF
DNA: TGCGCCACCCGATCCCGGGACAGGTTGTACGAGCAGTACTTC

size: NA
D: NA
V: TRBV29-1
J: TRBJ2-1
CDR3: CSVEGGAGGLEQFF
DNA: TGCAGCGTTGAAGGGGGGGCAGGGGGTTTGGAGCAGTTCTTC

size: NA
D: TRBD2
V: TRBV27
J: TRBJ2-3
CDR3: CASSLLTAAGADTQYF
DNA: TGTGCCAGCAGTTTACTCACTGCGGCGGGGGCAGATACGCAGTATTTT

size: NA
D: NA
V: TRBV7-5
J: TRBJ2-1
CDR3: CVRSPSGLANEQFF
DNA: TGTGTCAGAAGCCCCTCGGGACTAGCTAATGAGCAGTTCTTC

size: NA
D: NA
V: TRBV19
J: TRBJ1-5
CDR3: CASSPGRTASNQPQHF
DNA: TGTGCCAGTAGTCCCGGGAGGACGGCCAGCAATCAGCCCCAGCATTTT

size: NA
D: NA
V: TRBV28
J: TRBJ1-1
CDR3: CASSPRYTEAFF
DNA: TGTGCCAGCAGTCCGAGATACACTGAAGCTTTCTTT

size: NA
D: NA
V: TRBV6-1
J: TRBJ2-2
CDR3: CASRSGGWTGELFF
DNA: TGTGCCAGCAGATCAGGGGGGTGGACCGGGGAGCTGTTTTTT

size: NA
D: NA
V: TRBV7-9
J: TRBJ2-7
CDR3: CASSPGTHEQYF
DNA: TGTGCCAGCAGCCCGGGAACCCACGAGCAGTACTTC

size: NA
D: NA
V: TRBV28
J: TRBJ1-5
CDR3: CASSPQDYSNQPQHF
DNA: TGTGCCAGCTCTCCTCAGGATTATAGCAATCAGCCCCAGCATTTT

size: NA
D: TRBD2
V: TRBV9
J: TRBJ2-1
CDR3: CASSVKAGGTEQFF
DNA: TGTGCCAGCAGCGTAAAAGCGGGGGGAACTGAGCAGTTCTTC

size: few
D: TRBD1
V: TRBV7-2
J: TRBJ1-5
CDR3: CASSRRTGTNQPQHF
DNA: TGTGCCAGCAGCCGAAGGACAGGGACCAATCAGCCCCAGCATTTT

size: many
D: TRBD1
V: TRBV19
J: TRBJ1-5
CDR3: CASSRMWGGQANQPQHF
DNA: TGTGCCAGTAGTAGGATGTGGGGTGGACAGGCCAATCAGCCCCAGCATTTT

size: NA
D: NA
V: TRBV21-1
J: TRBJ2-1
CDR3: CASSKPIGLAGTNEQFF
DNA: TGTGCCAGCAGCAAACCGATAGGACTAGCGGGGACCAATGAGCAGTTCTTC